Sequencing of this T cell receptor (beta chain) was carried out in a study of cytomegalovirus exposure and HLA in healthy donors. Study outcomes and limitations: Generally TCR sequences proved uncommon, though certain public TCRs appeared in numerous donors. In vitro testing confirmed a few CMV-associated chains as specific for CMV antigens.

PCR was performed using 60 Vbeta and 13 Jbeta primers. Profiled with immunoSEQ multiplex PCR; TCRdb holds only in-frame clones, not every one. Counted here are about 160,000 clones, about 80% occurring once; the ten biggest clones make up about a tenth. The V gene's germline CDR1 is SGDLS and CDR2 YYNGEE. Trimming cost V 3 bases and J 5 bases, with 18 bases left between them. There are 15 residues in the CDR3. This clone was observed once. Its antigen is undetermined. The receptor was isolated from a man aged 18 to 30 in good health and CMV-seropositive. The sequenced sample was PBMCs. This sequence joins TRBV9 and TRBJ2-7, with D perhaps TRBD1 (6 bases). The CDR3 nucleotides read TGTGCCAGCAGCGACGCCGGGACAAATTTCAACGAGCAGTACTTC. As protein: CASSDAGTNFNEQYF.